This T cell receptor (beta chain) originates from a study of T cells after yellow fever vaccination. About the study: Preparation used SMART-Seq v4 Ultra Low Input for the low-cell-number fractions. Study findings and constraints: The booster saw the reappearance of most primary-vaccination clones (96% CD4, 80% to 90% CD8).

The CDR3 runs 16 residues. With 0 bases removed from V and 0 bases from J, the gap between germline ends came to 9 bases. Germline lookup yields CDR1 ENHRY and CDR2 SYGVKD. Production of TCR cDNA was by 5'RACE template switching, which also added a universal primer site and UMIs. TCRdb reanalysed the 5' RACE reads using MiXCR and keeps one entry per CDR3 protein. The sample has some 240,000 distinct CDR3 sequences, 2.5% to 3.5% seen once; the top ten hold approximately 3.5%. As for this clonotype: What it recognizes is unknown.

The rearrangement joins TRBV10-3 to TRBJ1-3; D may be TRBD1 (5 bases). Here the sequenced sample was CD4+ T cells sorted from PBMCs, taken 10 days after the yellow fever booster vaccination. The TCR originated in a man between 18 and 35 years old who received the YFV17D yellow fever vaccine. The CDR3: CAISESKGSSGNTIYF. Here the CDR3 DNA reads TGTGCCATCAGTGAGTCGAAGGGGAGCTCTGGAAACACCATATATTTT.